The 27 T cell receptor beta chains in this list originate from one sample, sequenced in a study of blood T cell repertoires in COVID-19. Sequencing used immunoSEQ multiplex PCR; TCRdb keeps in-frame clones, though not all of them. The table includes about 170,000 clones, 82% detected once. Source material: peripheral blood. These receptors all come from a woman in her thirties or forties with COVID-19, enrolled during active disease.

For this clone: Other DNA sequences in the same sample also yield this CDR3. The chain is built from TRBV7-2 and TRBJ1-4, with 8 positions matching TRBD1. This CDR3 region has 15 residues. Germline lookup yields CDR1 SGHTA and CDR2 FQGNSA. The V segment lost 1 base and the J segment 3 bases; nucleotides outside the gene matches: 1. CDR3 in DNA: TGTGCCAGCAGCTTAGGGGGACAGGCTAATGAAAAACTGTTTTTT. Amino acid sequence: CASSLGGQANEKLFF.

The V gene is TRBV6-5, the J gene TRBJ2-5, with unresolved D. The length of the CDR3 is 12 residues. Germline assignment: CDR1 MNHEY and CDR2 SVGAGI. V lost 6 bases to trimming and J lost 6 bases, with 11 bases between them. The CDR3 reads CASRGPTKTQYF. CDR3 nucleotides: TGTGCCAGCAGGGGCCCCACGAAGACCCAGTACTTC.

CDR3 DNA: TGTGCCAGCAGCCAAAGAGGTGGACACCACTCTGGGGCCAACGTCCTGACTTTC. Translating it yields CASSQRGGHHSGANVLTF. The chain carries TRBV3-1 (or the pseudogene TRBV3-2) and TRBJ2-6; TRBD1 might be the D (5 bases). The CDR3 runs 18 residues. Trimming pared 2 bases from V and 0 bases from J, leaving 14 bases between. Per germline, CDR1 LGHDT and CDR2 YNNKEL (reference sequence).

V is TRBV27 and J is TRBJ1-1, with D uncertain. Germline-derived CDR1 and CDR2 are MNHEY and SMNVEV (reference sequence). V gave up 5 bases and J gave up 1 base, with 8 bases separating them. The CDR3 sequence is 13 residues long. CDR3: CASSLFRNTEAFF. DNA of the CDR3: TGTGCCAGCAGTCTATTCCGGAACACTGAAGCTTTCTTT.

With respect to this clone: The same CDR3 is also encoded by other DNA sequences in this sample. The chain joins TRBV6-1 to TRBJ2-5; 8 bases match TRBD2. The V gene's germline CDR1 is MNHNS and CDR2 SASEGT. J lost 2 bases, V lost 0 bases, and 2 bases had no gene match. The CDR3 length is 15 residues. In DNA, the CDR3 is TGTGCCAGCAGTGAAGCTACGGGAGGGCAAGAGACCCAGTACTTC. Amino acid sequence: CASSEATGGQETQYF.

The chain couples TRBV14 to TRBJ1-2; D is ambiguous. Germline V CDR1 and CDR2: SGHDN, FVKESK. Trimming cost V 0 bases and J 6 bases, with 11 bases left between them. There are 14 residues in the CDR3. CDR3 nucleotides: TGTGCCAGCAGCCAAGAGGGAGGGTATAATGGCTACACCTTC. It translates to CASSQEGGYNGYTF. Combining the CDR3 with reference TRBV14 and TRBJ1-2 gives the whole variable domain EAGVTQFPSHSVIEKGQTVTLRCDPISGHDNLYWYRRVMGKEIKFLLHFVKESKQDESGMPNNRFLAERTGGTYSTLKVQPAELEDSGVYFCASSQEGGYNGYTFGSGTRLTVV.

This chain connects TRBV5-4 to TRBJ1-1; D remains unclear. The CDR3 runs 14 residues. The V gene's germline CDR1 is SGHNT and CDR2 YYREEE (reference sequence). The ends were cut back, 6 bases at V and 1 base at J, with 13 bases in the middle. The chain's CDR3 is CASTTSRGNTEAFF. CDR3 DNA: TGTGCCAGCACCACGAGCCGGGGGAACACTGAAGCTTTCTTT.

The rearrangement joins TRBV29-1 to TRBJ2-1; TRBD2 agrees at 7 bases. Germline-derived CDR1 and CDR2 are SQVTM and ANQGSEA. Germline trimming cut 3 bases from V and 0 bases from J; bases unmatched to any gene: 8. The CDR3 contains 16 residues. In DNA form, the CDR3 reads TGCAGCGTTGATGGGGAGGGTATATCCTCCTACAATGAGCAGTTCTTC. Its protein is CSVDGEGISSYNEQFF.

As regards this clone: The same CDR3 also results from other DNA sequences found in this sample. The CDR3 DNA follows: TGTGCCAGCAGCCTGACAGGGCTTGGCAATCAGCCCCAGCATTTT. Translating gives CASSLTGLGNQPQHF. The rearrangement links TRBV5-6 to TRBJ1-5; 7 bases match TRBD1. J gave up 2 bases and V 4 bases, and 6 bases lay outside the gene matches. The germline V gene has CDR1 SGHDT and CDR2 YYEEEE. The CDR3 totals 15 residues.

The chain combines TRBV7-2 with TRBJ1-6, with 10 positions matching TRBD1. The CDR3 consists of 15 residues. Germline V gene data show CDR1 as SGHTA and CDR2 as FQGNSA. V shed 5 bases, J shed 13 bases, and the junction held 11 bases outside the gene matches. Here the CDR3 reads CASSPRVGTGDPLHF. The CDR3 region has the DNA TGTGCCAGCAGCCCCCGGGTTGGGACAGGGGACCCCCTCCACTTT.

The V and J genes are TRBV28 and TRBJ1-3; D ambiguous. This CDR3 spans 12 amino acids. V lost 2 bases, J lost 7 bases, and 6 bases lay in between. The germline V gene has CDR1 MDHEN and CDR2 SYDVKM. The CDR3 protein is CASSLVENTIYF. Written as DNA, the CDR3 is TGTGCCAGCAGTTTAGTCGAGAACACCATATATTTT.

The chain recombines TRBV27 with TRBJ2-1, with 8 nucleotides matching TRBD1. The CDR3 loop spans 15 amino acids. Germline V gives CDR1 MNHEY, CDR2 SMNVEV (reference sequence). Unmatched junction bases numbered 9, after V lost 6 bases and J lost 5 bases. Here the CDR3 DNA reads TGTGCCAGCAGAGTGCCCGGGACAGGTAACAATGAGCAGTTCTTC. As protein: CASRVPGTGNNEQFF.

This clone has at least ten counts. The CDR3 reads CASRETGLAYEQYF. CDR3 nucleotides: TGTGCCAGCAGGGAGACAGGGTTAGCCTACGAGCAGTACTTC. The chain recombines TRBV2 with TRBJ2-7; 7 bases agree with TRBD1. J was trimmed by 2 bases and V by 6 bases; bases with no gene match: 7. Germline loops: CDR1 SNHLY, CDR2 FYNNEI. CDR3 length equals 14 residues.

The gene calls are TRBV6-5 and TRBJ2-3; 7 bases map to TRBD1. Germline V CDR1 and CDR2: MNHEY, SVGAGI. V lost 7 bases to trimming and J lost 2 bases; unmatched junction nucleotides: 6. CDR3 size: 14 residues. This chain's CDR3 is CASNRGGNTDTQYF. The CDR3 DNA sequence: TGTGCCAGCAACAGGGGTGGGAACACAGATACGCAGTATTTT.

This clone was recorded once. J is TRBJ1-3 and V is TRBV10-2; D not resolved. The CDR3 is 16 amino acids. CDR1 is WSHSY, CDR2 SAAADI, per germline. V was clipped by 2 bases and J by 9 bases, with 20 bases between them. This chain's CDR3 is CASSEGESPSSGTIYF. The CDR3 DNA follows: TGCGCCAGCAGTGAGGGGGAGAGCCCGTCGTCGGGCACCATATATTTT.

With regard to this clone: Distinct nucleotide sequences in the sample also encode this CDR3. The chain joins TRBV28 to TRBJ2-7; TRBD1 aligns across 7 bases. J was trimmed by 4 bases and V by 6 bases; bases with no gene match: 12. Germline V gene sequence: CDR1 MDHEN, CDR2 SYDVKM. This CDR3 has 15 residues. The CDR3 reads CASSRTGTSSYEQYF. CDR3 DNA: TGTGCCAGCAGCCGGACAGGTACCAGCTCTTACGAGCAGTACTTC.

The sample holds one count of this clone. This chain connects TRBV5-6 to TRBJ1-4; 7 bases agree with TRBD1. The CDR3 extends over 15 amino acids. V lost 1 base and J lost 7; bases outside the gene matches: 7. Germline values: CDR1 SGHDT, CDR2 YYEEEE. CDR3 sequence reads: CASSLRSAGGEKLFF. The CDR3 DNA reads TGTGCCAGCAGCTTGCGTTCGGCAGGGGGTGAAAAACTGTTTTTT.

The V gene is TRBV4-2, the J gene TRBJ1-4; 8 bases map to TRBD1. The germline V gene has CDR1 LGHNA and CDR2 YNFKEQ. J was trimmed by 5 bases and V by 2 bases; bases with no gene match: 7. This CDR3 contains 16 residues. The CDR3 loop reads CASSQYGQGLNEKLFF. The CDR3 region has the DNA TGTGCCAGCAGCCAATATGGACAGGGATTAAATGAAAAACTGTTTTTT.

As regards this clone: The same CDR3 also results from other DNA sequences found in this sample. This chain connects TRBV12-3 or TRBV12-4 to TRBJ1-5; D is undetermined. Trimming cost V 1 base and J 6 bases, with 4 bases left between them. The CDR3 runs to 12 residues. The CDR3: CASSLGSQPQHF. The CDR3 coding sequence is TGTGCCAGCAGTTTAGGGAGTCAGCCCCAGCATTTT.

V is TRBV21-1 and J is TRBJ2-7; the tabulated D call, TRBD1, remains unverified against the DNA. TRBV21-1 is listed as a pseudogene. CDR3 length equals 13 residues. DNA of the CDR3: TGTGCCAGCAGCCGCCACAGGGTGAACGAGCAGTACGTC. It is translated as CASSRHRVNEQYV.

The genes are TRBV2 and TRBJ2-1; 9 bases are shared with TRBD1. The CDR3 runs 13 residues. After removal of 10 bases from V and 8 bases from J, the junction contained 9 bases not matched to a gene. The germline V gene encodes CDR1 SNHLY and CDR2 FYNNEI. The DNA of the CDR3 is TGTGCCAAGACAGGGGGTAGGGCTGATGAGCAGTTCTTC. Translation gives CAKTGGRADEQFF. The full variable domain, its missing parts supplied by reference TRBV2 and TRBJ2-1, is EPEVTQTPSHQVTQMGQEVILRCVPISNHLYFYWYRQILGQKVEFLVSFYNNEISEKSEIFDDQFSVERPDGSNFTLKIRSTKLEDSAMYFCAKTGGRADEQFFGPGTRLTVL.

The chain recombines TRBV6-1 with TRBJ1-2; 7 nucleotides agree with TRBD1. J lost 1 base, V lost 3 bases, and 8 bases had no gene match. CDR1 MNHNS and CDR2 SASEGT come from the germline V gene. There are 16 residues in the CDR3. The CDR3 region is CASSDNRGFLNYGYTF. CDR3 coding DNA: TGTGCCAGCAGTGATAACAGGGGTTTTCTTAACTATGGCTACACCTTC.

V gene TRBV30 combines with J gene TRBJ1-1; no clear D gene. The CDR3 totals 13 residues. Trimming removed 3 bases at V and 6 bases at J, with 14 bases between. The germline V gene has CDR1 GTSNPN and CDR2 SVGIG (reference sequence). The CDR3 DNA reads TGTGCCTGGAGCGCCCGGGAGGTGGCTGAAGCTTTCTTT. This codes for CAWSAREVAEAFF.

The V call is TRBV11-2, the J call TRBJ2-7; 13 positions match TRBD2. With V trimmed by 2 bases and J by 1 base, 5 bases remained unmatched. This CDR3 has 17 residues. Germline CDR1 and CDR2: SGHAT and FQNNGV. As DNA, the CDR3 is TGTGCCAGCAGCTTAACTCGGACTAGCGGGGGTTCCTACGAGCAGTACTTC. It translates to CASSLTRTSGGSYEQYF.

The chain joins TRBV11-2 to TRBJ1-4; D gene uncertain. The CDR3 is made up of 14 amino acids. The V gene's germline CDR1 is SGHAT and CDR2 FQNNGV. Between the trimmed V and J ends, which lost 5 bases and 4 bases, there was a span of 11 bases. The CDR3 DNA is TGTGCCAGCAGCCTCAGGAGGGTTAATGAAAAACTGTTTTTT. This sequence encodes CASSLRRVNEKLFF.

The chain couples TRBV6-5 to TRBJ2-7; a possible D gene is TRBD2 (5 bases). Trimming left V 6 bases short and J 3 bases short, with 9 bases between. Per germline, CDR1 MNHEY and CDR2 SVGAGI. CDR3 size: 12 residues. CDR3 protein: CASRREYYEQYF. For the CDR3, the DNA is TGTGCCAGCAGGAGGGAGTACTACGAGCAGTACTTC.

This clone showed up many times. This chain connects TRBV30 to TRBJ1-3, with TRBD1 matching 7 bases. CDR1 is GTSNPN, CDR2 SVGIG, per germline (reference sequence). Unmatched junction bases numbered 6, after V lost 1 base and J lost 0 bases. This CDR3 has 16 amino acids. In DNA form, the CDR3 reads TGTGCCTGGAGTGCCGACAGGGCCCACTCTGGAAACACCATATATTTT. This translates into CAWSADRAHSGNTIYF.